Each of the 21 T cell receptor beta chains below was sequenced from the same sample in a study of T-cell memory formation after mild COVID-19. MiXCR was run by TCRdb on the 5' RACE reads, yielding one entry per CDR3 protein. This sample has 55,000 to 75,000 distinct CDR3 sequences, with approximately 30% found just once. Sequenced input: PBMCs or a T cell subset sorted from them (not recorded which). These receptors came from a man between 18 and 35 years old who had mild COVID-19 (a few samples of this study predate the infection). Cell type and time point are not known.

This clonotype was observed a few times. This chain joins TRBV20-1 and TRBJ1-1, with a possible D match to TRBD1 (5 bases). Trimming took off 6 bases at V and 6 bases at J, with 14 bases between the two ends. Germline CDR1 DFQATT, CDR2 SNEGSKA (reference sequence). The CDR3 spans 12 residues. The CDR3 region has the DNA TGCAGTGCCAGGGTGAGGGACGCTGAAGCTTTCTTT. Its translation is CSARVRDAEAFF.

This chain connects TRBV6-6 to TRBJ1-1, with D hard to call. The germline gives CDR1 MNHNY, CDR2 SVGAGI (reference sequence). The CDR3 loop spans 10 amino acids. Trimming cost V 7 bases and J 3 bases, with 3 bases left between them. DNA for the CDR3: TGTGCCAGCATGCACACTGAAGCTTTCTTT. It encodes CASMHTEAFF.

There are a few counts of this clonotype. This chain links TRBV27 with TRBJ2-7; 15 positions match TRBD2. Germline assignment: CDR1 MNHEY and CDR2 SMNVEV (reference sequence). The CDR3 has 18 residues. The V and J ends lost 4 bases and 9 bases, in that order; junction bases with no gene match: 16. The chain's CDR3 is CASSYRPGLAGGSSRQYF. CDR3 sequence (DNA): TGTGCCAGCAGTTATCGACCGGGACTAGCGGGGGGTTCGTCGCGGCAGTACTTC.

The chain employs TRBV20-1 and TRBJ2-7, with D tentatively TRBD1 (6 bases). The CDR3 has 13 amino acids. V was pared by 3 bases and J by 2 bases, with 11 bases between. Germline lookup yields CDR1 DFQATT and CDR2 SNEGSKA (reference sequence). The CDR3: CSASETGPYEQYF. CDR3 DNA sequence: TGCAGTGCTAGCGAGACAGGTCCCTACGAGCAGTACTTC.

The chain has TRBV7-8 and TRBJ2-3, with 9 bases matching TRBD2. The CDR3 extends over 15 amino acids. The germline V gene encodes CDR1 SGHVS and CDR2 FQNEAQ. V dropped 6 bases and J dropped 1; count of bases not matched to a gene: 5. This chain's CDR3 is CASRPAGGRTDTQYF. The CDR3 nucleotides are TGTGCCAGCAGACCAGCGGGGGGCCGCACAGATACGCAGTATTTT.

This clonotype was detected many times. The genes are TRBV6-4 and TRBJ2-1; 10 bases map to TRBD2. CDR3 length equals 15 residues. CDR1 is MRHNA, CDR2 SNTAGT, per germline. V gave up 0 bases and J gave up 6 bases; unmatched junction bases: 2. In DNA form, the CDR3 reads TGTGCCAGCAGTGACTCAGCGGGGGGGCCCAATGAGCAGTTCTTC. Its translation: CASSDSAGGPNEQFF.

V is TRBV7-9 and J is TRBJ2-5; TRBD2 matches at 8 bases. Germline V gene data show CDR1 as SEHNR and CDR2 as FQNEAQ (reference sequence). The CDR3 totals 14 residues. Trimming cost V 4 bases and J 3 bases; bases outside gene matches: 4. The CDR3 sequence: CASSSAGGEETQYF. CDR3 nucleotide sequence: TGTGCCAGCAGCTCGGCGGGGGGAGAAGAGACCCAGTACTTC.

A note on this clonotype: This may be a read error: a much more frequent sequence differs by one nucleotide. This chain links TRBV7-9 with TRBJ2-7; D unresolved. V gave up 3 bases and J gave up 3 bases, with 12 bases separating them. The CDR3 runs to 14 residues. Germline V gene lookup returns CDR1 SEHNR and CDR2 FQNEAQ (reference sequence). CDR3 in amino acids: CASSLVQADYEQYF. CDR3 nucleotides: TGTGCCAGCAGCTTGGTGCAGGCCGACTACGAGCAGTACTTC.

The rearrangement joins TRBV7-9 to TRBJ1-2; 9 nucleotides line up with TRBD1. The CDR3 contains 16 residues. V shed 6 bases, J shed 2 bases, and the junction held 10 bases outside the gene matches. Germline V gene lookup returns CDR1 SEHNR and CDR2 FQNEAQ (reference sequence). CDR3: CASRYPTGTGNYGYTF. CDR3 DNA: TGTGCCAGCAGATATCCGACCGGGACAGGGAACTATGGCTACACCTTC.

This clonotype occurred a few times. The rearrangement links TRBV5-1 to TRBJ2-2; 10 bases are a match to TRBD1. Per germline, CDR1 SGHRS and CDR2 YFSETQ. This CDR3 spans 16 amino acids. The trim removed 7 bases at V and 4 bases at J, leaving 10 bases unmatched. DNA of the CDR3: TGCGCCAGCGCAGGTGCTAGGACAGGGGGCACCGGGGAGCTGTTTTTT. Its protein product is CASAGARTGGTGELFF.

The CDR3 sequence is CASSLVVHEQFF. DNA of the CDR3: TGTGCCAGCAGCTTAGTCGTTCATGAGCAGTTCTTC. The chain recombines TRBV11-2 with TRBJ2-1; D call uncertain. The CDR3 covers 12 residues. V was trimmed by 1 base and J by 8 bases, leaving 6 bases between them. Per the germline V gene, CDR1 is SGHAT and CDR2 is FQNNGV.

The chain links TRBV5-1 to TRBJ2-3, with 8 positions matching TRBD1. V lost 0 bases, J lost 1 base, and 1 base stayed unmatched. Looked up from germline, CDR1 is SGHRS and CDR2 is YFSETQ. This CDR3 has 15 residues. The CDR3 coding sequence is TGCGCCAGCAGCTTGGGACAGGGGCGCACAGATACGCAGTATTTT. Translating it yields CASSLGQGRTDTQYF.

The CDR3 coding sequence is TGTGCCAGCAGCTTAGTGACGGATGGCTACACCTTC. Translated: CASSLVTDGYTF. This chain joins TRBV7-9 and TRBJ1-2; D ambiguous. V was pared by 1 base and J by 6 bases, with 6 bases between. The CDR3 length is 12 residues. Germline CDR1 and CDR2: SEHNR and FQNEAQ (reference sequence).

The chain carries TRBV12-3 or TRBV12-4 and TRBJ1-2; no definite D call. The CDR3 has 16 amino acids. Trimming removed 2 bases at V and 2 bases at J, with 15 bases between. The CDR3 DNA follows: TGTGCCAGCAGTTTAAGTGGTGTGGCGGAGAACTATGGCTACACCTTC. This codes for CASSLSGVAENYGYTF.

The chain has TRBV12-3 or TRBV12-4 and TRBJ2-3; TRBD1 aligns across 11 bases. The CDR3 has 16 residues. Unmatched junction bases numbered 9, after V lost 6 bases and J lost 4 bases. CDR3 sequence: CASRGDRGQGADTQYF. DNA of the CDR3: TGTGCCAGCAGGGGGGATAGGGGACAGGGGGCAGATACGCAGTATTTT.

This clonotype was observed a handful of times. The J gene is TRBJ2-1, the V gene TRBV7-2; no clear D gene. The V gene's germline CDR1 is SGHTA and CDR2 FQGNSA. This CDR3 comprises 15 residues. V was pared by 5 bases and J by 6 bases, with 17 bases between. CDR3 sequence reads: CASSRTGPWPNEQFF. In DNA, the CDR3 is TGTGCCAGCAGCCGAACGGGCCCCTGGCCCAATGAGCAGTTCTTC.

This rearrangement joins TRBV6-5 to TRBJ1-5; D gene unclear. The CDR3 totals 13 residues. In germline, CDR1 is MNHEY, CDR2 SVGAGI. Trimming shortened V by 5 bases and J by 4 bases, and 9 bases separated the two germline ends. This CDR3 is CASSSHGNQPQHF. In DNA form, the CDR3 reads TGTGCCAGCAGTAGCCACGGGAATCAGCCCCAGCATTTT.

J is TRBJ2-1 and V is TRBV20-1; 7 positions agree with TRBD1. Losses at the gene ends were 0 bases for V and 2 bases for J; bases not matched to a gene: 4. Per the germline V gene, CDR1 is DFQATT and CDR2 is SNEGSKA (reference sequence). This CDR3 has 15 amino acids. The CDR3 reads CSARDRGQAYNEQFF. The CDR3 region has the DNA TGCAGTGCTAGAGATCGCGGACAGGCCTACAATGAGCAGTTCTTC.

The chain is built from TRBV18 and TRBJ2-5; maybe TRBD2 (6 bases). V was trimmed by 1 base and J by 4 bases, leaving 19 bases between them. CDR3 size: 17 residues. The germline CDR1 and CDR2 sequences are KGHSH and LQKENI. In nucleotides, the CDR3 is TGTGCCAGCTCACCACAGTGGGGCCCGGGGGTTCGAGAGACCCAGTACTTC. Protein sequence: CASSPQWGPGVRETQYF.

V is TRBV11-2 and J is TRBJ2-5; 8 bases map to TRBD2. Unmatched junction bases numbered 1, after V lost 1 base and J lost 3 bases. This CDR3 has 14 amino acids. Per the germline V gene, CDR1 is SGHAT and CDR2 is FQNNGV. CDR3 loop: CASSLAGGKETQYF. CDR3 coding DNA: TGTGCCAGCAGCTTAGCGGGAGGGAAAGAGACCCAGTACTTC.

This clonotype was detected only a few times. The rearrangement joins TRBV29-1 to TRBJ2-2; a possible D gene is TRBD2 (6 bases). V lost 3 bases to trimming and J lost 5 bases, with 7 bases between them. This CDR3 has 12 residues. Germline V gene sequence: CDR1 SQVTM, CDR2 ANQGSEA. CDR3 amino acids: CSVDRGTGELFF. CDR3 nucleotides: TGCAGCGTTGACCGGGGGACCGGGGAGCTGTTTTTT.